This T cell receptor (beta chain) was identified in a study of cytomegalovirus exposure and HLA in healthy donors. The table came from immunoSEQ multiplex PCR; TCRdb's copy has only in-frame clones and leaves some out. The data show some 87,000 clones, with approximately 96% seen just once and 1.3% held by the top ten. V lost 4 bases and J 1 base, leaving 9 bases between the germline ends. Looked up from germline, CDR1 is SGHTA and CDR2 is FQGNSA. The CDR3 length is 14 residues. Sequenced: PBMCs. This chain links TRBV7-2 with TRBJ2-3; D is perhaps TRBD1 (6 bases). This clonotype was sampled from a woman under 30 in good health and CMV-seronegative. The CDR3 sequence is CASSSRTGTDTQYF. In DNA form, the CDR3 reads TGTGCCAGCAGCTCAAGGACAGGCACAGATACGCAGTATTTT.